A selection of T cell receptor beta chains follows, all from one sample in a study of Ad26.COV2.S vaccination and SARS-CoV-2 variants. The method was immunoSEQ multiplex PCR; TCRdb's version includes in-frame clones alone and lacks a portion of them. The table includes fewer than 400,000 clones, 89% detected once. The source material was peripheral blood, sampled in a trial of Ad26.COV2.S vaccine versus placebo. Receptors were obtained from a person between 18 and 65 years old who received the Ad26.COV2.S COVID-19 vaccine or a placebo. The CDR3 runs from the conserved cysteine through the conserved F or W. Each record gives: V gene, clone size, D gene, J gene, CDR3 DNA, CDR3 protein. A D gene is named only where the DNA matches it firmly. Only some rows state a clone size, as once, few, many or a class for expanded clones.

>TRBV5-4|.|.|TRBJ2-7
TGTGCCAGCAGCCCTCCGGGAGCCGAGCAGTACTTC
CASSPPGAEQYF
>TRBV29-1|.|TRBD2|TRBJ2-5
TGCAGCGCTCTAGGCGGGAGAGTACAAGAGACCCAGTACTTC
CSALGGRVQETQYF
>TRBV28|.|.|TRBJ1-2
TGTGCCAGCAGTTTAGCAACGGGACGAACATATGGCTACACCTTC
CASSLATGRTYGYTF
>TRBV3-1/TRBV3-2|.|.|TRBJ2-7
TGTGCCAGCAGCCAAGGAAGGCTCCCCTACGAGCAGTACTTC
CASSQGRLPYEQYF
>TRBV2|.|.|TRBJ2-2
TGTGCCAGCTCCCAGGTGGGGAGCGGGGAGCTGTTTTTT
CASSQVGSGELFF
>TRBV18|.|.|TRBJ2-3
TGTGCCAGCTCACCACCGGGGGGACACCACACAGATACGCAGTATTTT
CASSPPGGHHTDTQYF
>TRBV5-5|.|.|TRBJ1-1
TGTGCCAGCAGCTTCCAGGGAACTGAAGCTTTCTTT
CASSFQGTEAFF
>TRBV11-3|few|.|TRBJ2-1
TGTGCCAGCAGCTTAGATGGGGGGCTACGCGAGCAGTTCTTC
CASSLDGGLREQFF
>TRBV15|.|TRBD2|TRBJ2-1
TGTGCCACCAGCAGAGATGCTAGCGGGAAAGGTGAGCAGTTCTTC
CATSRDASGKGEQFF
>TRBV30|.|.|TRBJ2-4
TGTGCCTACAGGGTCCCCCTAGCCAAAAACATTCAGTACTTC
CAYRVPLAKNIQYF
>TRBV30|.|.|TRBJ1-5
TGTGCCTGGAGTGATGGGCTCAGGCGGCGACCTTATAGCAATCAGCCCCAGCATTTT
CAWSDGLRRRPYSNQPQHF
>TRBV6-2/TRBV6-3|.|TRBD1|TRBJ2-7
TGTGCCAGCAGCTGGACAGGGACGGTTGAGCAGTACTTC
CASSWTGTVEQYF
>TRBV5-1|.|.|TRBJ2-5
TGCGCCAGCAGTCCCCAGGGGTTGAGACAAGAGACTCAGTACTTC
CASSPQGLRQETQYF
>TRBV6-5|.|TRBD1|TRBJ1-5
TGTGCCAGCAGCCGACAGGGACAACCTCATCAGCCCCAGCATTTT
CASSRQGQPHQPQHF
>TRBV15|.|.|TRBJ2-7
TGTGCCACCAGCACCGAACAGGGCGGCGAGCAGTACTTC
CATSTEQGGEQYF
>TRBV19|.|TRBD2|TRBJ2-3
TGTGCCAGTAGTATGAGCCCGGGACTAGCGGGAGGTACGCAGTATTTT
CASSMSPGLAGGTQYF
>TRBV5-4|.|.|TRBJ2-5
TGTGCCAGCAGCATCCGGAGAGCTGGAGAGACCCAGTACTTC
CASSIRRAGETQYF
>TRBV19|.|TRBD1|TRBJ1-4
TGTGCCAGTAGTATTCAGGGGGCGAATGAAAAACTGTTTTTT
CASSIQGANEKLFF
>TRBV20-1|few|TRBD2|TRBJ2-2
TGCAGTGCTAGTAGGCTAGCGGGGAGTTACACCGGGGAGCTGTTTTTT
CSASRLAGSYTGELFF
>TRBV27|.|TRBD2|TRBJ2-7
TGTGCCAGCAGTTCCCCGAGGACTAGCGGGTTCTACGAGCAGTACTTC
CASSSPRTSGFYEQYF
>TRBV30|.|.|TRBJ1-4
TGTGCCTGGAGTGGGGACTCGGCCGGGGGCGAAAAACTGTTTTTT
CAWSGDSAGGEKLFF
>TRBV3-1/TRBV3-2|.|TRBD2|TRBJ2-3
TGTGCCAGCAGCCAGACTAGCGGCACAGATACGCAGTATTTT
CASSQTSGTDTQYF
>TRBV27|.|TRBD1|TRBJ2-2
TGTGCCAGCAGTTTATCGGGACAGGTGGTTACCGGGGAGCTGTTTTTT
CASSLSGQVVTGELFF
>TRBV24-1|.|.|TRBJ2-1
TGTGCCACCAGTGACCCCGGGACCGTATACAATGAGCAGTTCTTC
CATSDPGTVYNEQFF
>TRBV10-3|.|.|TRBJ1-3
TGTGCCATCAGTGAGGTGGCAGCCTCTGGAAACACCATATATTTT
CAISEVAASGNTIYF
>TRBV28|.|TRBD2|TRBJ2-7
TGTGCCAGCTCCGGGACTAGCGGGAGCCCCTACGAGCAGTACTTC
CASSGTSGSPYEQYF
>TRBV10-3|.|TRBD1|TRBJ1-2
TGTGCCAGCAGACAGGGGGCTGATCTCTATGGCTACACCTTC
CASRQGADLYGYTF
>TRBV5-4|.|.|TRBJ2-7
TGTGCCAGCAGCCCCGCGGGACTGATAAGCTCCTACGAGCAGTACTTC
CASSPAGLISSYEQYF
>TRBV18|.|.|TRBJ2-2
TGTGCCAGCTCAATGACGGGAGCGAACACCGGGGAGCTGTTTTTT
CASSMTGANTGELFF
>TRBV6-6|.|.|TRBJ2-1
TGTGCCAGCAAATCTAGAGGGAGCGGCAATGAGCAGTTCTTC
CASKSRGSGNEQFF
>TRBV27|.|.|TRBJ2-7
TGTGCCAGCAGTTTTACAGGGCCCTACGAGCAGTACTTC
CASSFTGPYEQYF
>TRBV7-3|.|.|TRBJ2-2
TGTGCCAGCAGCCTTAAGTACACCGGGGAGCTGTTTTTT
CASSLKYTGELFF
>TRBV5-1|.|TRBD1|TRBJ2-5
TGCGCCAGCAGCAAGGGACAGGGACCCCAAGAGACCCAGTACTTC
CASSKGQGPQETQYF
>TRBV11-3|.|.|TRBJ1-1
TGTGCCAGCAGCCCCGACCTGGGGCTGAACACTGAAGCTTTCTTT
CASSPDLGLNTEAFF
>TRBV18|few|.|TRBJ2-7
TGTGCCAGCTCGGGGTTACACTACGAGCAGTACTTC
CASSGLHYEQYF
>TRBV7-2|.|.|TRBJ1-1
TGTGCCAGCAGCTTAGCGCTTGGAGAATTGAGGTCTGAAGCTTTCTTT
CASSLALGELRSEAFF
>TRBV9|.|.|TRBJ2-2
TGTGCCAGCAGCGTAGGGAGCCAGAACACCGGGGAGCTGTTTTTT
CASSVGSQNTGELFF
>TRBV7-2|.|TRBD1|TRBJ1-2
TGTGCCAGCAGCTCTCGCAGGGGGGATGGCTACACCTTC
CASSSRRGDGYTF
>TRBV19|.|TRBD2|TRBJ2-7
TGTGCCAGTAGTGACCGGACTAGCGGGAGGGACGAGCAGTACTTC
CASSDRTSGRDEQYF
>TRBV7-9|.|TRBD1|TRBJ2-7
TGTGCCAGCAGCCAAAGAGACAGGGTATCTCCTTCCTCCTCCTACGAGCAGTACTTC
CASSQRDRVSPSSSYEQYF
>TRBV5-1|.|.|TRBJ2-7
TGCGCCAGCAGCCGACCAGGGGAGGCATACGAGCAGTACTTC
CASSRPGEAYEQYF
>TRBV7-6|once|.|TRBJ2-1
TGTGCCAGCAGCCCCCGTCCGGGCTCCTACAATGAGCAGTTCTTC
CASSPRPGSYNEQFF
>TRBV5-4|.|TRBD2|TRBJ2-7
TGTGCCAGCAGCTTGCCCTCGGGGGTAGCGGGAGTCTACGAGCAGTACTTC
CASSLPSGVAGVYEQYF
>TRBV6-6|.|TRBD2|TRBJ2-7
TGTGCCAGCAGTCGATCTAGCGGTTCCTACGAGCAGTACTTC
CASSRSSGSYEQYF
>TRBV18|.|.|TRBJ2-5
TGTGCCAGCTCACCGCTGACAGCGAGTAAAGAGACCCAGTACTTC
CASSPLTASKETQYF
>TRBV11-3|.|TRBD2|TRBJ2-1
TGTGCCAGCAGCTCCAGGACTAGCGGCTACAATGAGCAGTTCTTC
CASSSRTSGYNEQFF
>TRBV27|.|TRBD2|TRBJ2-7
TGTGCCAGCAGACTAGCGGGTGGATACGAGCAGTACTTC
CASRLAGGYEQYF
>TRBV10-1|.|.|TRBJ2-3
TGCGCCAGCAGCACTGAGGGGGATACGCAGTATTTT
CASSTEGDTQYF
>TRBV7-2|.|TRBD2|TRBJ2-1
TGTGCCAGCAGCTTAGCAACTAGCGGATACAATGAGCAGTTCTTC
CASSLATSGYNEQFF
>TRBV7-9|.|TRBD2|TRBJ2-1
TGTGCCAGCACCGAGGGACTAGCGGGGGCAAATGAGCAGTTCTTC
CASTEGLAGANEQFF
>TRBV5-8|.|.|TRBJ2-2
TGTGCCAGCAGCTTGGGGCGATCCGGGGAGCTGTTTTTT
CASSLGRSGELFF
>TRBV28|.|.|TRBJ1-2
TGTGCCACCGCCCTCAATGGTCGCTACACCTTC
CATALNGRYTF
>TRBV6-5|once|.|TRBJ2-7
TGTGCCAGCAGAGGACAGCCGTACGAGCAGTACTTC
CASRGQPYEQYF